This T cell receptor beta chain was identified in a study of blood T cell repertoires in COVID-19. At the level of the study: The study drew acute and convalescent COVID-19 samples from the United States, Italy and Spain. Nucleic acid was either cDNA or gDNA, and it came from T cells, B-cell-depleted T cells, or PBMCs.

Recruited during active infection, patients (from Seattle) were subsequently followed longitudinally. Original methodology: By means of reference gene primer amplification, nucleated cell counts were estimated. Profiling relied on immunoSEQ multiplex PCR, and the TCRdb table lists in-frame clones only, not all of them. That table supplies the V and J calls and clone size; D and trimming were determined from the DNA. The sample lists a few hundred thousand clones; about 91% were seen once. The CDR3 loop spans 16 amino acids. V dropped 8 bases and J dropped 0 bases, with 16 bases sitting between them. In germline, CDR1 is MDHEN, CDR2 SYDVKM.

The sequence was collected from a woman in her forties or fifties with COVID-19, enrolled during active disease. This chain connects TRBV28 to TRBJ2-2; D perhaps matches TRBD2 (6 bases). Sequencing was performed on peripheral blood. CDR3 in DNA: TGTGCCAGCGCGGGGCTTATGGCAGCGAACACCGGGGAGCTGTTTTTT. Its translation is CASAGLMAANTGELFF.